This T cell receptor (beta chain) was sequenced for a study of T cell responses to AZD1222 COVID-19 vaccine. The CDR3 has 15 residues. Germline CDR1 and CDR2: MDHEN and SYDVKM. Trimming shortened V by 2 bases and J by 5 bases, and 14 bases separated the two germline ends. Study results and caveats: Spike-specific TCR breadth and depth were elevated following two AZD1222 doses. Targeting of unmutated variant regions was reportedly seen in nearly half of spike-specific TCRs.

Points on this clone: Its target is unknown.

Clones were sequenced by immunoSEQ multiplex PCR, and TCRdb holds only the in-frame ones, with some missing. The sample shows roughly 120,000 clones, about nine tenths of them seen only once. This receptor was obtained from an adult who received the MenACWY meningococcal vaccine as a control. The sequences come from peripheral blood, collected 28 days after the second dose of the MenACWY control vaccine. The chain couples TRBV28 to TRBJ2-3, with D perhaps given as TRBD1 or TRBD2 (5 bases each). The CDR3 nucleotides are TGTGCCAGCAGTTTAGGGGGAAGGGGTGGAGATACGCAGTATTTT. Translation gives CASSLGGRGGDTQYF. Supplemented by reference TRBV28 and TRBJ2-3, the full variable domain reads DVKVTQSSRYLVKRTGEKVFLECVQDMDHENMFWYRQDPGLGLRLIYFSYDVKMKEKGDIPEGYSVSREKKERFSLILESASTNQTSMYLCASSLGGRGGDTQYFGPGTRLTVL.